A selection of T cell receptor beta chains follows, all from one sample in a study of cytomegalovirus exposure and HLA in healthy donors. Here immunoSEQ multiplex PCR was the method, and the copy in TCRdb shows in-frame clones only, minus some. The sample gives more than 100,000 clones, approximately 87% of which show up once; 1.5% is in the top ten. The sample consisted of PBMCs. All receptors derive from a man between 35 and 55 years old in good health and CMV-seronegative. The CDR3 runs from the conserved cysteine through the conserved F or W.

CDR3: CSVERDPGYTF; J: TRBJ1-2; V: TRBV29-1
CDR3: CASKEGLFSEQYF; J: TRBJ2-7; V: TRBV27
CDR3: CASSYFQGEETQYF; J: TRBJ2-5; V: TRBV7-2
CDR3: CASSYLRGGSNTGELFF; J: TRBJ2-2; V: TRBV5-1
CDR3: CASSVGGGTQFF; J: TRBJ2-1; V: TRBV9
CDR3: CASSRDTPNSPLHF; J: TRBJ1-6; V: TRBV27
CDR3: CASSLKFGNIQYF; J: TRBJ2-4; V: TRBV5-6
CDR3: CASSDTNRVSGNYGYTF; J: TRBJ1-2; V: TRBV25-1
CDR3: CASSPLGGTTEAFF; J: TRBJ1-1; V: TRBV5-1
CDR3: CASSKDRYGNQPQHF; J: TRBJ1-5; V: TRBV9
CDR3: CASRSYTGELFF; J: TRBJ2-2; V: TRBV7-9
CDR3: CSGGTRTGELFF; J: TRBJ2-2; V: TRBV29-1
CDR3: CASSQEGRGGEAFF; J: TRBJ1-1; V: TRBV4-1
CDR3: CASSPEGTGAEAFF; J: TRBJ1-1; V: TRBV18
CDR3: CASSFLINTGELFF; J: TRBJ2-2; V: TRBV9
CDR3: CAWSVPSVVGELFF; J: TRBJ2-2; V: TRBV30
CDR3: CASSSGSQSYEQYF; J: TRBJ2-7; V: TRBV6-5
CDR3: CASSELAASPLHF; J: TRBJ1-6; V: TRBV6-1
CDR3: CASSLGGQGNYGYTF; J: TRBJ1-2; V: TRBV7-8
CDR3: CASSLSGQTQETQYF; J: TRBJ2-5; V: TRBV7-3
CDR3: CASSQDRGDGDTQYF; J: TRBJ2-3; V: TRBV4-1
CDR3: CASSSPTGELRGYTF; J: TRBJ1-2; V: TRBV13
CDR3: CASRRIGDSSSTDTQYF; J: TRBJ2-3; V: TRBV27
CDR3: CASSFLGLDYEQYF; J: TRBJ2-7; V: TRBV7-2
CDR3: CASSNGQLQETQYF; J: TRBJ2-5; V: TRBV19
CDR3: CSAEWGRGRNGYTF; J: TRBJ1-2; V: TRBV29-1